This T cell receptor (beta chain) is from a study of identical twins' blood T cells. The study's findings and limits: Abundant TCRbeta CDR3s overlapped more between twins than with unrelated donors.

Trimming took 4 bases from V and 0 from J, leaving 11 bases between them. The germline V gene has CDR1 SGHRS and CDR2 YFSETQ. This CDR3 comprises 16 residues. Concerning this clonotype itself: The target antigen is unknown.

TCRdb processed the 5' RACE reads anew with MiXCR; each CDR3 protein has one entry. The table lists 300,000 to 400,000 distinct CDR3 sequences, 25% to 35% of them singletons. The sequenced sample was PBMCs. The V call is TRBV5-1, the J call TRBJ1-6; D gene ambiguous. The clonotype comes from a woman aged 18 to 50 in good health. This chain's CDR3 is CASSKGSSSYNSPLHF. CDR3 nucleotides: TGCGCCAGCAGCAAAGGGTCGAGCTCCTATAATTCACCCCTCCACTTT.